A selection of T cell receptor beta chains follows, all from one sample in a study of T cell clones after liver transplantation. This table comes from immunoSEQ multiplex PCR, and its TCRdb copy is limited to in-frame clones, with some not included. The table shows about 75,000 clones, with roughly 90% occurring only once. Sequenced material: CD4+ T cells from blood, taken before liver transplant. These receptors were taken from a human donor who received a liver transplant. CDR3s include the opening cysteine and the closing phenylalanine or tryptophan. D genes are given only for firm matches. Expanded clones are given a class, and other clones once, few, many or no size at all.

TGTGCCAGCAGTGATAGGGCGGGACTAGCGGGAGTCGTAGAGACCCAGTACTTC	CASSDRAGLAGVVETQYF	TRBD2	once	TRBV27	TRBJ2-5
TGTGCCAGCAGCTCCGGGACTCTCGGAGGAAAACTGTTTTTT	CASSSGTLGGKLFF	.	few	TRBV7-9	TRBJ1-4
TGTGCCAGCAGTGGACAGACTCAGTTCTTC	CASSGQTQFF	.	.	TRBV7-9	TRBJ2-1
TGTGCCAGTAGTCCACGACAGGGCGCTTCCTACGAGCAGTACTTC	CASSPRQGASYEQYF	TRBD1	.	TRBV19	TRBJ2-7
TGCGCCAGCAGCTTGTTTGAAGCTACGAACACCGGGGAGCTGTTTTTT	CASSLFEATNTGELFF	.	.	TRBV5-1	TRBJ2-2
TGCGCCAGCAGCTCCACAGGGGGCAGTGCCAAAAACATTCAGTACTTC	CASSSTGGSAKNIQYF	TRBD1	.	TRBV5-1	TRBJ2-4
TGTGCCAGCATGAGGGTCCTAGCGGGATTCTCCTACAATGAGCAGTTCTTC	CASMRVLAGFSYNEQFF	TRBD2	.	TRBV2	TRBJ2-1
TGCGCCAGCAGCTTGGGGTGGGACGTCAATGAGCAGTTCTTC	CASSLGWDVNEQFF	.	once	TRBV5-1	TRBJ2-1
TGTGCCAGCAGCGTGGGGGGGAGCAATCAGCCCCAGCATTTT	CASSVGGSNQPQHF	.	.	TRBV9	TRBJ1-5
TGTGCCAGCTTGACCGGGAGATCAACGAATCAGCCCCAGCATTTT	CASLTGRSTNQPQHF	.	.	TRBV28	TRBJ1-5
TGCGCCAGCAGCCGAGGGGGTAACCAAGAGACCCAGTACTTC	CASSRGGNQETQYF	.	.	TRBV5-1	TRBJ2-5
TGTGCCATCACTGAGGGAGGGGCGGCCTACAATGAGCAGTTCTTC	CAITEGGAAYNEQFF	TRBD2	.	TRBV10-3	TRBJ2-1
TGTGCCAGCAGTTTATGGACTCAGGGGGAGACCCAGTACTTC	CASSLWTQGETQYF	.	.	TRBV28	TRBJ2-5
TGCGCCAGCAGTTTGGGACGGGATCAGAACACCGGGGAGCTGTTTTTT	CASSLGRDQNTGELFF	.	once	TRBV5-1	TRBJ2-2
TGTGCCACCCCGTCTGGAGGGGGATCGGCTCCTGAAGCTTTCTTT	CATPSGGGSAPEAFF	.	.	TRBV27	TRBJ1-1